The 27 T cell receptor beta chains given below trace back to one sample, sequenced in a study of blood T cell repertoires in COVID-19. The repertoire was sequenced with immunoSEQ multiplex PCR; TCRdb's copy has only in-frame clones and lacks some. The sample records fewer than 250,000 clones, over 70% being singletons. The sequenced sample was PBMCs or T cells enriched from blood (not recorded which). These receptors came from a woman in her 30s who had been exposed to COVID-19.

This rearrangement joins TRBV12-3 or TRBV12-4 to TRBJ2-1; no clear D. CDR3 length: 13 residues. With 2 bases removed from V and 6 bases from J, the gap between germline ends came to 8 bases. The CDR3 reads CASSLQLLNEQFF. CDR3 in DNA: TGTGCCAGCAGTTTACAACTACTCAATGAGCAGTTCTTC.

CDR3 bases: TGTGCCAGTAGTGTGCCCTACGTCTATGGCTACACCTTC. It yields the protein CASSVPYVYGYTF. V is TRBV19 and J is TRBJ1-2; D not resolved. Trimming shortened V by 5 bases and J by 4 bases, and 11 bases separated the two germline ends. This CDR3 contains 13 residues. From germline, CDR1 is LNHDA and CDR2 SQIVND (reference sequence).

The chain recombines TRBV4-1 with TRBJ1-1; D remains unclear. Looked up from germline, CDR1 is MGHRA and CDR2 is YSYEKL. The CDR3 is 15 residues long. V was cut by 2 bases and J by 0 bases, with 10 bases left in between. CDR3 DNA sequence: TGCGCCAGCAGCCAATTACCGGGGATGAACACTGAAGCTTTCTTT. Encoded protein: CASSQLPGMNTEAFF.

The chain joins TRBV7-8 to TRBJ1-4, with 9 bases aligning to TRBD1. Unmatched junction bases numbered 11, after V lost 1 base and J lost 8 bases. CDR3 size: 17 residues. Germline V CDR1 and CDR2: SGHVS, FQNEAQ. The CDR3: CASSLEGWRTGEEKLFF. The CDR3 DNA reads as TGTGCCAGCAGCTTAGAGGGGTGGAGGACAGGGGAAGAAAAACTGTTTTTT.

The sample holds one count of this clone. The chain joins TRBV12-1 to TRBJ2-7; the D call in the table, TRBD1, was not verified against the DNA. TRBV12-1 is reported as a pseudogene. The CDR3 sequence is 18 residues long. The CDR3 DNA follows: TGTGCCAGCAGCTTTGAAACTCTCACCGGGACAAAAGCCTACGAGCAGTACTTC. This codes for CASSFETLTGTKAYEQYF.

As DNA, the CDR3 is TGCGCCAGCAGCCAAGATTCAGGGTTTAATGAAAAACTGTTTTTT. This translates into CASSQDSGFNEKLFF. This chain joins TRBV4-1 and TRBJ1-4; D is perhaps TRBD1 (5 bases). Germline values: CDR1 MGHRA, CDR2 YSYEKL. Trimming removed 0 bases at V and 4 bases at J, with 9 bases between. The CDR3 runs 15 residues.

The CDR3 nucleotides read TGTGCCAGCAGAATTACAGGGGTTAATTCACCCCTCCACTTT. Translation: CASRITGVNSPLHF. This chain connects TRBV2 to TRBJ1-6; 7 positions match TRBD1. CDR1 is SNHLY and CDR2 is FYNNEI in the germline V gene. This CDR3 is 14 amino acids long. V was clipped by 6 bases and J by 6 bases; unmatched bases: 5.

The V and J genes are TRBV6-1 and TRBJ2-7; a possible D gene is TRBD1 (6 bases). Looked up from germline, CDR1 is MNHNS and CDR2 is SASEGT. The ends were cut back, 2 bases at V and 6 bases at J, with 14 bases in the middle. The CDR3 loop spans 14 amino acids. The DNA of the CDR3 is TGTGCCAGCAGTGAACTACAGGGTAAAGGCGAGCAGTACTTC. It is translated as CASSELQGKGEQYF.

CDR3 nucleotide sequence: TGCAGTGCTAGTAAGGGGTACGAGGGCACAGATACGCAGTATTTT. It codes for CSASKGYEGTDTQYF. The chain combines TRBV20-1 with TRBJ2-3, with D perhaps TRBD1 (5 bases). The V gene's germline CDR1 is DFQATT and CDR2 SNEGSKA (reference sequence). V was clipped by 3 bases and J by 1 base, with 14 bases between them. The CDR3 is 15 amino acids.

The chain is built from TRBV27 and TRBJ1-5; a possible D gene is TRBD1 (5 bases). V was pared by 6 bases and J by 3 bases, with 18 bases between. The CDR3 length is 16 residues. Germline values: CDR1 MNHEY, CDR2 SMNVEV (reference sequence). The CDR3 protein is CASSDSTGINNQPQHF. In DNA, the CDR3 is TGTGCCAGCAGCGATAGTACAGGAATTAACAATCAGCCCCAGCATTTT.

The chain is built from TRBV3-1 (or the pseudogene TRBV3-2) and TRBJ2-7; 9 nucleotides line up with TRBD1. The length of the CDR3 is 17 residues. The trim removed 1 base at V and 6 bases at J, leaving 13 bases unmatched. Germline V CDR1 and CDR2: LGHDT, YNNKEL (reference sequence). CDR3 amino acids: CASSQVSQQGAGSEQYF. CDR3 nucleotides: TGTGCCAGCAGCCAAGTCTCACAACAGGGGGCAGGGAGCGAGCAGTACTTC.

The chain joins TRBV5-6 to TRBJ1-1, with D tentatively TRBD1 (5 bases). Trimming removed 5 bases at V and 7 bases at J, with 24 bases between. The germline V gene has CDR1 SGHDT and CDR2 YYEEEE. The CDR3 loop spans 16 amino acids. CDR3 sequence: CASRRTAAGFRGEAFF. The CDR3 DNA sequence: TGTGCCAGCAGACGAACCGCCGCAGGGTTTAGGGGTGAAGCTTTCTTT.

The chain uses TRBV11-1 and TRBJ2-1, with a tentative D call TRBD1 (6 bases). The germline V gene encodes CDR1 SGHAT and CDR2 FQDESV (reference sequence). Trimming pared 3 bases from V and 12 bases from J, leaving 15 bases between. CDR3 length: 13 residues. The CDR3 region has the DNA TGTGCCAGCAGCTTCCCACAGGGATATGGGCAGTTCTTC. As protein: CASSFPQGYGQFF.

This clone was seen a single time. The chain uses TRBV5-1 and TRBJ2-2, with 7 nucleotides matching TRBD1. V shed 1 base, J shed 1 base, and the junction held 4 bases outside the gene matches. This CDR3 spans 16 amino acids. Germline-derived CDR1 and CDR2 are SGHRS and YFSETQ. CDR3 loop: CASSLSYRGNTGELFF. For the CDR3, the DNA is TGCGCCAGCAGCTTGTCATACAGGGGGAACACCGGGGAGCTGTTTTTT.

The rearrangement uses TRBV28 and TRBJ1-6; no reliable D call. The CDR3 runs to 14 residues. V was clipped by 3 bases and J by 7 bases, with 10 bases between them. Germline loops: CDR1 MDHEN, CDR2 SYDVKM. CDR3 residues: CASSLTRTNSPLHF. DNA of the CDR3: TGTGCCAGCAGTTTGACAAGAACCAATTCACCCCTCCACTTT.

The CDR3 is CAWRGQGSTGELFF. As DNA, the CDR3 is TGTGCCTGGAGGGGACAGGGGTCCACCGGGGAGCTGTTTTTT. The rearrangement links TRBV30 to TRBJ2-2, with TRBD1 identical over 10 bases. CDR1 and CDR2 (germline): GTSNPN, SVGIG (reference sequence). CDR3 length equals 14 residues. The J segment lost 4 bases and the V segment lost 3 bases, leaving 2 bases of the junction unmatched.

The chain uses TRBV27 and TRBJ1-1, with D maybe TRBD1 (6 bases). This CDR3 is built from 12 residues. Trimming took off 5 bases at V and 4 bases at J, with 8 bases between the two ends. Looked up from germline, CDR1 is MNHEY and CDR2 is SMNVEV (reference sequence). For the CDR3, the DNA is TGTGCCAGCAGTCAACAGGGCACTGAAGCTTTCTTT. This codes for CASSQQGTEAFF.

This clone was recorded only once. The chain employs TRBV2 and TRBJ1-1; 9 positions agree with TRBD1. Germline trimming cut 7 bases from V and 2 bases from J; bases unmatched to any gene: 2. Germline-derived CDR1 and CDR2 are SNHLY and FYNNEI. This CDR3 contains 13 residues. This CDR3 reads CASMDRGNTEAFF. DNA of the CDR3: TGTGCCAGCATGGACAGGGGTAACACTGAAGCTTTCTTT.

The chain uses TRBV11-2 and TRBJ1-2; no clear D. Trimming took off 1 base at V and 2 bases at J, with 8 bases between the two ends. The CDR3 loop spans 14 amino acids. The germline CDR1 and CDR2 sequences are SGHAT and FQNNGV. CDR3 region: CASSLVRENYGYTF. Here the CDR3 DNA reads TGTGCCAGCAGCTTAGTTAGGGAGAACTATGGCTACACCTTC.

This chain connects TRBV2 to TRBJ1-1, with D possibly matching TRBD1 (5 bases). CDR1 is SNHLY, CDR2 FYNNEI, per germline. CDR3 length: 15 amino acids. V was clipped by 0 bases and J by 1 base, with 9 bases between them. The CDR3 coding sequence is TGTGCCAGCAGTGAAGCATACGGGGGGAACACTGAAGCTTTCTTT. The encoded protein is CASSEAYGGNTEAFF.

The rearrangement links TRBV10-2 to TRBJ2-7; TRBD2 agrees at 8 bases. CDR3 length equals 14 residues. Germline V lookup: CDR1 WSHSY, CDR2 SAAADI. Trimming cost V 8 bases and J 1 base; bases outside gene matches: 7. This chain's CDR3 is CASLSGRGSYEQYF. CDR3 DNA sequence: TGCGCCAGCCTGAGCGGGAGAGGGTCCTACGAGCAGTACTTC.

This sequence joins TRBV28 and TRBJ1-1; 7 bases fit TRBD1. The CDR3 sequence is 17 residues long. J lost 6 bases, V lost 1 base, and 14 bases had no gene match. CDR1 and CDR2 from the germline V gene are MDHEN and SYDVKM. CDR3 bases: TGTGCCAGCAGTTTATACCGCCACGACCCGACAGGGTCTGAAGCTTTCTTT. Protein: CASSLYRHDPTGSEAFF. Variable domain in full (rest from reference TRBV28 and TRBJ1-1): DVKVTQSSRYLVKRTGEKVFLECVQDMDHENMFWYRQDPGLGLRLIYFSYDVKMKEKGDIPEGYSVSREKKERFSLILESASTNQTSMYLCASSLYRHDPTGSEAFFGQGTRLTVV.

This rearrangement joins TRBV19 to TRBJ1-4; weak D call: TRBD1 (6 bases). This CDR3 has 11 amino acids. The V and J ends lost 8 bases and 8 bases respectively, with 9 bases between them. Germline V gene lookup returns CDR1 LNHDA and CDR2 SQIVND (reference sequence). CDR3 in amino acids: CASRQVEKLFF. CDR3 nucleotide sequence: TGTGCCAGTCGACAGGTCGAAAAACTGTTTTTT.

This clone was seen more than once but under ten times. DNA of the CDR3: TGTGCCAGCAGCTTGGGGCCTAGGAGCACAGATACGCAGTATTTT. This translates into CASSLGPRSTDTQYF. The V and J genes are TRBV5-6 and TRBJ2-3; D is unclear. CDR3 length equals 15 residues. Trimming removed 0 bases at V and 0 bases at J, with 8 bases between. The germline gives CDR1 SGHDT, CDR2 YYEEEE.

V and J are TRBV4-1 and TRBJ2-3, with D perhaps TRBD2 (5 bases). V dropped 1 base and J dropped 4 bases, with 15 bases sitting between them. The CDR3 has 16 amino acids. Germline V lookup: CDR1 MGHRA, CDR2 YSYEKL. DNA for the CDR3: TGCGCCAGCAGCCAAGGTCCAGCGGTAGGATCAGATACGCAGTATTTT. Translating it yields CASSQGPAVGSDTQYF.

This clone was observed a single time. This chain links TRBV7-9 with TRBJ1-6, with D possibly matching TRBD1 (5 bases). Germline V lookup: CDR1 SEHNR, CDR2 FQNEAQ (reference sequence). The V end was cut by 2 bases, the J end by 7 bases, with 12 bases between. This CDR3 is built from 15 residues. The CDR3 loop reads CASSLRTGRNSPLHF. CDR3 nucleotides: TGTGCCAGCAGCTTACGAACAGGACGAAATTCACCCCTCCACTTT.

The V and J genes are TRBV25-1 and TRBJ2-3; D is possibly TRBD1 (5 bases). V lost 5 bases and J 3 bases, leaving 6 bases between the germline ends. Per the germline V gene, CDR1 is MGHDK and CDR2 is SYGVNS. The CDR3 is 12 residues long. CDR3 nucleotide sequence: TGTGCCAGCAGTAAGGGGACAGATACGCAGTATTTT. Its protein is CASSKGTDTQYF. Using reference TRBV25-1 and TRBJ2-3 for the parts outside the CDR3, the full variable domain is EADIYQTPRYLVIGTGKKITLECSQTMGHDKMYWYQQDPGMELHLIHYSYGVNSTEKGDLSSESTVSRIRTEHFPLTLESARPSHTSQYLCASSKGTDTQYFGPGTRLTVL.